In this sample, the clone carrying this T cell receptor (beta chain) turned up a few times. Other DNA sequences in this specimen translate into the identical CDR3. The sample is drawn from a study of blood T cell repertoires in COVID-19. Study at large: T cells, B-cell-depleted T cells, or PBMCs supplied cDNA or gDNA.

TCRdb's table, derived via immunoSEQ multiplex PCR, lists solely in-frame clones and lacks some. The data hold 110,000 to 150,000 clones, with about 80% observed a single time. Germline V lookup: CDR1 MNHEY, CDR2 SVGAGI. The CDR3 is 14 residues long. The V gene end was trimmed by 6 bases and the J gene end by 7 bases; junction bases not matched to a gene: 6. The material sequenced was peripheral blood. This sequence originates from a man in his sixties with acute or convalescent COVID-19. This chain uses TRBV6-5 with TRBJ2-2; TRBD1 agrees at 9 bases. Here the CDR3 reads CASSPGTGFGELFF. Here the CDR3 DNA reads TGTGCCAGCAGCCCCGGGACAGGGTTCGGGGAGCTGTTTTTT.